Below are 18 T cell receptor beta chains sequenced from a single sample in a study of T cell responses to AZD1222 COVID-19 vaccine. Produced via immunoSEQ multiplex PCR; TCRdb's table is partial and in-frame only. The repertoire holds around 81,000 clones, with around 93% as singletons. Sequencing used peripheral blood, obtained 28 days after the second AZD1222 dose. The receptors shown here come from an adult who received the AZD1222 COVID-19 vaccine.

The chain employs TRBV6-1 and TRBJ2-5; D possibly uses TRBD1 or TRBD2 (5 bases each). The CDR3 extends over 16 amino acids. Germline lookup yields CDR1 MNHNS and CDR2 SASEGT. V was pared by 3 bases and J by 7 bases, with 21 bases between. The CDR3 sequence: CASSDPTGGTVGTQYF. The CDR3 nucleotides are TGTGCCAGCAGTGACCCGACTGGGGGAACGGTAGGGACCCAGTACTTC.

The chain uses TRBV19 and TRBJ2-4, with D possibly being TRBD2 (6 bases). From germline, CDR1 is LNHDA and CDR2 SQIVND (reference sequence). V lost 7 bases and J 2 bases, leaving 9 bases between the germline ends. CDR3 length equals 13 residues. The CDR3 spells CASKEGPKNIQYF. The CDR3 nucleotides read TGTGCCAGTAAGGAGGGTCCCAAAAACATTCAGTACTTC.

The chain's CDR3 is CASSDSWTSGTNEQFF. The CDR3 DNA reads TGTGCCAGCAGTGACTCATGGACTAGCGGGACTAATGAGCAGTTCTTC. The chain uses TRBV6-4 and TRBJ2-1, with 12 nucleotides matching TRBD2. V dropped 0 bases and J dropped 7; count of bases not matched to a gene: 4. The germline V gene encodes CDR1 MRHNA and CDR2 SNTAGT. The CDR3 loop spans 16 amino acids.

This clone was found once. This chain connects TRBV24-1 to TRBJ2-5, with 7 bases lining up with TRBD2. Germline V gene data show CDR1 as KGHDR and CDR2 as SFDVKD. The CDR3 extends over 16 amino acids. J lost 0 bases, V lost 3 bases, and 6 bases had no gene match. CDR3 sequence: CATSDPGTNDQETQYF. The CDR3 DNA sequence: TGTGCCACCAGTGATCCCGGGACTAACGACCAAGAGACCCAGTACTTC.

The J gene is TRBJ2-5, the V gene TRBV6-5; 13 positions match TRBD2. The junction had 4 bases not matched to a gene; V was cut back by 8 bases and J by 1 base. The CDR3 is 15 residues long. The germline gives CDR1 MNHEY, CDR2 SVGAGI. The CDR3 nucleotides read TGTGCCAGCCGAAGACTAGCGGGAGGCCAAGAGACCCAGTACTTC. It yields the protein CASRRLAGGQETQYF.

CDR3 in DNA: TGTGCCAGCTCACCAGGGCTAACACACTCCTACGAGCAGTACTTC. Its protein product is CASSPGLTHSYEQYF. The chain couples TRBV18 to TRBJ2-7; D not resolved. The germline V gene has CDR1 KGHSH and CDR2 LQKENI. The V gene lost 2 bases and the J gene lost 0 bases, with 11 bases spanning the gap. The CDR3 is 15 amino acids.

This clone was found a few times. DNA for the CDR3: TGTGCCAGCGGCCCACGACAGGCGCGATTTAGTGAGCAGTTCTTC. Protein product: CASGPRQARFSEQFF. The J gene is TRBJ2-1, the V gene TRBV7-2; possible D gene TRBD1, 6 bases. The germline gives CDR1 SGHTA, CDR2 FQGNSA. Trimming removed 8 bases from V and 9 bases from J, with 23 bases in between. The CDR3 runs to 15 residues.

The V and J genes are TRBV19 and TRBJ2-6, with D unresolved. V shed 3 bases and J shed 3 bases, with 9 bases lying between them. The CDR3 is 15 amino acids. Germline V CDR1 and CDR2: LNHDA, SQIVND (reference sequence). The CDR3 sequence: CASSIPLGGANVLTF. CDR3 sequence (DNA): TGTGCCAGTAGTATCCCTCTTGGTGGGGCCAACGTCCTGACTTTC.

The chain has TRBV9 and TRBJ2-1, with TRBD2 identical over 7 bases. CDR1 SGDLS and CDR2 YYNGEE come from the germline V gene. The V segment lost 2 bases and the J segment 1 base; nucleotides outside the gene matches: 3. The CDR3 is made up of 15 amino acids. For the CDR3, the DNA is TGTGCCAGCAGCGTCCTAGCGGAGTCCTACAATGAGCAGTTCTTC. This sequence encodes CASSVLAESYNEQFF.

DNA of the CDR3: TGCGCCAGTTCTCGGGCGGGAGGGCCCAGCACCGGGGAGCTGTTTTTT. Translated, it gives CASSRAGGPSTGELFF. This chain links TRBV4-3 with TRBJ2-2; 9 nucleotides agree with TRBD2. This CDR3 region has 16 residues. The V gene's germline CDR1 is LGHNA and CDR2 YSLEER. J lost 4 bases, V lost 9 bases, and 12 bases had no gene match.

This clone was found once. The rearrangement links TRBV18 to TRBJ2-3, with unresolved D. The CDR3 loop spans 14 amino acids. Trimming removed 1 base at V and 5 bases at J, with 10 bases between. The germline gives CDR1 KGHSH, CDR2 LQKENI. The CDR3 loop is CASSPRNSQDTQYF. The CDR3 bases are TGTGCCAGCTCACCACGGAACAGTCAAGATACGCAGTATTTT.

Turning to this clone: The germline gene is not matched at one end of the junction; a read error may be the cause. CDR3 loop: CASSLDGGSTQPQHF. CDR3 nucleotide sequence: TGTGCCAGCAGCTTGGATGGAGGGAGCACTCAGCCCCAGCATTTT. V and J are TRBV5-5 and TRBJ1-5; D ambiguous. The CDR3 runs to 15 residues. Germline CDR1 reads SGHKS; CDR2 reads YYEKEE (reference sequence).

Only one count was recorded for this clone. The chain employs TRBV10-3 and TRBJ2-5; D call uncertain. Germline assignment: CDR1 ENHRY and CDR2 SYGVKD. V gave up 8 bases and J gave up 1 base, with 8 bases separating them. The CDR3 has 12 residues. CDR3 residues: CAIGAGQETQYF. The CDR3 nucleotides read TGTGCCATCGGAGCAGGCCAAGAGACCCAGTACTTC.

V usage is TRBV7-9 and J usage is TRBJ2-1; D is ambiguous. V dropped 5 bases and J dropped 8 bases, with 10 bases sitting between them. The CDR3 extends over 12 amino acids. The germline gives CDR1 SEHNR, CDR2 FQNEAQ (reference sequence). CDR3 nucleotides: TGTGCCAGCAGCATGCCGCTCCATGAGCAGTTCTTC. This encodes CASSMPLHEQFF.

V and J are TRBV18 and TRBJ2-1, with D unclear. Trimming removed 5 bases at V and 0 bases at J, with 14 bases between. There are 16 residues in the CDR3. Germline CDR1 is KGHSH and CDR2 is LQKENI. As DNA, the CDR3 is TGTGCCAGCTCATTGACACCCTTGGGCTCCTACAATGAGCAGTTCTTC. This codes for CASSLTPLGSYNEQFF.

The V call is TRBV27, the J call TRBJ2-6, with 10 bases lining up with TRBD2. V lost 5 bases to trimming and J lost 0 bases; unmatched junction nucleotides: 4. The CDR3 spans 17 residues. CDR1 MNHEY and CDR2 SMNVEV come from the germline V gene (reference sequence). As DNA, the CDR3 is TGTGCCAGCAGTAAGGAGCGGGAGGGCTCTGGGGCCAACGTCCTGACTTTC. It encodes CASSKEREGSGANVLTF. Full variable domain (outside the CDR3, taken from reference TRBV27 and TRBJ2-6): EAQVTQNPRYLITVTGKKLTVTCSQNMNHEYMSWYRQDPGLGLRQIYYSMNVEVTDKGDVPEGYKVSRKEKRNFPLILESPSPNQTSLYFCASSKEREGSGANVLTFGAGSRLTVL.

The rearrangement uses TRBV30 and TRBJ1-2, with D possibly matching TRBD1 (6 bases). The CDR3 consists of 15 residues. V lost 0 bases to trimming and J lost 1 base, with 12 bases between them. Germline-derived CDR1 and CDR2 are GTSNPN and SVGIG (reference sequence). CDR3 nucleotides: TGTGCCTGGAGTGTCTTGAGGGGGAATAACTATGGCTACACCTTC. It yields the protein CAWSVLRGNNYGYTF. Looking up the rest from reference TRBV30 and TRBJ1-2 gives the full variable domain: SQTIHQWPATLVQPVGSPLSLECTVEGTSNPNLYWYRQAAGRGLQLLFYSVGIGQISSEVPQNLSASRPQDRQFILSSKKLLLSDSGFYLCAWSVLRGNNYGYTFGSGTRLTVV.

The CDR3 DNA reads TGTGCCAGTAGTACCGACAGTCTAAATCAGCCCCAGCATTTT. Its protein product is CASSTDSLNQPQHF. The chain combines TRBV19 with TRBJ1-5, with D possibly being TRBD1 (5 bases). Trimming stripped 4 bases from V and 4 bases from J, with 11 bases between. Germline assignment: CDR1 LNHDA and CDR2 SQIVND (reference sequence). The CDR3 loop spans 14 amino acids.